The present TCR beta chain was sequenced within a study of graft-versus-host responses after intestinal transplantation. Study-level background: Once they had received anti-thymocyte globulin induction, all recipients took tacrolimus and steroids for about 3 years. Points from the study as a whole: HvG clone declines early post-transplant were associated with peak circulating GvH levels.

A remark on this clone: No antigen is known for it.

Germline lookup yields CDR1 MNHEY and CDR2 SVGAGI. The CDR3 contains 15 residues. V lost 2 bases and J 4 bases, leaving 13 bases between the germline ends. Clones were read by immunoSEQ multiplex PCR, and TCRdb kept only the in-frame ones, dropping some. The sample has some 41,000 clones; approximately 95% are singletons. V usage is TRBV6-5 and J usage is TRBJ2-3, with unresolved D. The sample in question was PBMCs, obtained 700 to 850 days after intestinal transplantation. This receptor was taken from a human patient who received an intestinal transplant, so some T cells may come from the graft donor. CDR3 coding DNA: TGTGCCAGCAGTTACGGGCCGGGCCCGGCAGATACGCAGTATTTT. Amino acids: CASSYGPGPADTQYF.